This T cell receptor (beta chain) is drawn from a study of cytomegalovirus exposure and HLA in healthy donors. Overall study context: Genetic ancestry analysis placed over 75% of the roughly 400 donors that were genotyped in the Caucasian-associated cluster. Study conclusions and caveats: Cytomegalovirus association was assigned to about 180 TCR beta chains. It was in a later analysis that TCR association rates were seen to vary by HLA locus, highest for DRB1 and lowest for HLA-C.

The CDR3 is made up of 14 amino acids. CDR1 is MGHDK, CDR2 SYGVNS, per germline. The ends were cut back, 6 bases at V and 0 bases at J, with 9 bases in the middle. The sample holds one count of this clone. Its antigen is not known. It was with 60 Vbeta and 13 Jbeta primers that the PCR ran. Only in-frame clones appear in the TCRdb table, and some are missing; sequencing was by immunoSEQ multiplex PCR. The table has 150,000 to 200,000 clones, more than 60% seen once; the top ten hold less than 1.5%. Each of the donors was a healthy bone marrow donor. V gene TRBV25-1 combines with J gene TRBJ1-3; D is possibly TRBD1 (5 bases). Specimen: PBMCs. This TCR derives from a man younger than 30 in good health and CMV-seronegative. The CDR3 DNA follows: TGTGCCAGCAGACAGGATTACTCTGGAAACACCATATATTTT. It codes for CASRQDYSGNTIYF.